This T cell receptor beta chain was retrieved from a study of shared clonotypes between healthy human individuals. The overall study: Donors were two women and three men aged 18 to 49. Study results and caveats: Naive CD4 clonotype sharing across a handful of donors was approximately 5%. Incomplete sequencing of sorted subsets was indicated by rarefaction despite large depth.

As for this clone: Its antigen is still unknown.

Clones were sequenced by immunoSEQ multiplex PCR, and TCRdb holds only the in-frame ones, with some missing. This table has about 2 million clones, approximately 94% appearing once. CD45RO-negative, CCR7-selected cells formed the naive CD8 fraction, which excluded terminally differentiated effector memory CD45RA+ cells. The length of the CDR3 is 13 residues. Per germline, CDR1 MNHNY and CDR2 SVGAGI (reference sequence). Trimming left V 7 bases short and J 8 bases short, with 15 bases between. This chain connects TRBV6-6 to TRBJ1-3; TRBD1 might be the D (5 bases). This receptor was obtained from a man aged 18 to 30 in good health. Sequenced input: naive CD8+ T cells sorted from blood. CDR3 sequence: CASMGTGVDTIYF. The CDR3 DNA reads TGTGCCAGCATGGGAACGGGGGTGGACACCATATATTTT.